This entry describes one T cell receptor (beta chain). This clonotype occurred many times. No antigen is known for it. No clone much larger than this one lies a single base away; base qualities are absent. This sample is drawn from a study of T cells in Graves' hyperthyroidism and ophthalmopathy (dated by TCRdb to the late 2010s). Concerning the study at large: Peripheral blood samples were taken at the time of initial diagnosis, prior to any treatment. To identify distinguishing TCR V-J signatures, a discovery cohort of 100 patients was used, comprising some 45 with Graves' ophthalmopathy and around 57 with stable Graves' hyperthyroidism. Prospective prediction of ophthalmopathy was tested in an independent validation cohort consisting of some 18 hyperthyroidism patients and 17 patients who later progressed to ophthalmopathy. The approximately 95 discovery patients were divided at random into training and test sets in a 7:3 ratio. Thyroid tissue and blood T-cell repertoires from about six Graves' hyperthyroidism patients were also compared in the study. After blood sampling, hyperthyroidism patients were treated with methimazole at a starting dose of 30 mg daily, and ophthalmopathy patients were treated with high-dose intravenous methylprednisolone. TCR Vbeta CDR3 sequencing of 130 to 150 peripheral blood samples (approximately 44 ophthalmopathy, under 80 hyperthyroidism and some 17 progressor patients) is reported in the paper. What the study reported, not specific to this receptor: In validation, the model predicted progression to ophthalmopathy a median of approximately 6.3 months before onset, with about 71% sensitivity and 72.22% specificity. A model built on a 13 V-J signature distinguished ophthalmopathy from stable hyperthyroidism, reaching 87.88% sensitivity and about 81% specificity in cross-validation and 80%/75% in testing. Sample size was not statistically predetermined, and investigators were not blinded to group allocation. Most expanded thyroid clonotypes (frequency above 0.001) were also detected in blood, suggesting blood repertoires may reflect thyroid immune responses.

TCR beta CDR3 regions were amplified from RNA transcripts. The TCR CDR3 was subjected to a first round of RT-PCR using the HTBI primer set and the Qiagen OneStep RT-PCR kit. Libraries were constructed in a second round of multiplex PCR, after which size selection and purification were performed. The libraries were sequenced on an Illumina HiSeq2000 using paired-end 100 bp reads. The original methods were these. Raw data were processed with SOAPnuke, discarding reads with adapters, uncalled bases, mean Phred below 15, or no exact constant-primer or identifier match. COPE v1.2.5 was used to merge the high-quality paired reads, and each unique nucleotide sequence was defined as a clonotype. MiTCR v1.1 was used to align the clonotypes against IMGT TRBV, TRBD and TRBJ reference segments. Only V-J combinations with frequency above 0.0001, covering approximately 99% of repertoires, were analysed. A TCS score was defined as the ratio between F50 (clonal expansion) and ExV (chaos), using BLOSUM62-based TCRdist between CDR3 peptides within each V-J. Welch's t-statistics and random forest reduced roughly 530 V-J features to 13, which were used in a naive Bayes classifier (R e1071). TCRdb trimmed public reads at Q25 via fastp, called clones via MiXCR and kept in-frame beta chains. One record per CDR3 amino acid sequence lists the most common genes and DNA. Clone size and V and J calls follow TCRdb, not the original study. The sample data list fewer than 650,000 distinct CDR3 sequences, and around 14% of these were observed just once. Roughly 7.1% of the sample comes from the top ten.

The CDR3 has 15 amino acids, counting the end cysteine and phenylalanine. Only the CDR3 portion is preserved as DNA: 45 bases, with reading frame beginning at the first base. Trimming costs V 1 base and J 7 bases, and their ends lie 16 bases apart. The germline V gene provides CDR1 MDHEN and CDR2 SYDVKM. Moderately to severely active disease, a Clinical Activity Score of at least 3, a NOSPECS grade of at least 4, and a duration under 3 months were present in ophthalmopathy patients. The study excluded patients with uncontrolled infections, other autoimmune diseases, pregnancy or lactation. Diagnoses were established on the basis of clinical symptoms, serum thyroxine and TRAb, thyroid ultrasound, and orbital computed tomography. PBMCs were separated from roughly 9.3 ml of fresh peripheral blood using Ficoll-Paque density gradient centrifugation. Total RNA was extracted using Trizol reagent, and RNA quality was assessed on an Agilent 2100 Bioanalyzer.

The material sequenced was blood. The receptor's source is a woman younger than 30 with Graves' ophthalmopathy. This sequence uses TRBV28 and TRBJ2-5; the D gene is perhaps TRBD2, on 6 matching bases. The nucleotide sequence is TGTGCCAGCAGTTTATTTGCCGGGGAGGCAAGGACCCAGTACTTC. Translated, it gives CASSLFAGEARTQYF.